This T cell receptor (beta chain) was sequenced during a study of blood T cell repertoires in COVID-19. As for the study in general: In each case, the material was cDNA or gDNA derived from T cells, B-cell-depleted T cells, or PBMCs.

Original handling: Amplification with reference gene primers provided the estimates of nucleated cell counts. Libraries were prepared by immunoSEQ multiplex PCR; TCRdb keeps only in-frame clonotypes and omits some of them. Clone size and V and J calls were adopted from that table, with D and trimming inferred from the DNA. The table has fewer than 250,000 clones, roughly 87% seen once. The CDR3 contains 15 residues. The ends were cut back, 3 bases at V and 1 base at J, with 12 bases in the middle. CDR1 is PRHDT, CDR2 FYEKMQ, per germline (reference sequence). Sequenced: PBMCs or T cells enriched from blood (not recorded which). This clonotype was obtained from a woman in her 30s with acute COVID-19. The V and J genes are TRBV13 and TRBJ1-1, with D hard to call. The CDR3 nucleotides are TGTGCCAGCAGCTTCTCGGGTTACGAGAACACTGAAGCTTTCTTT. Its protein is CASSFSGYENTEAFF.